Shown below are 22 T cell receptor beta chains from a single sample sequenced in a study of glioma-infiltrating T cells after dendritic cell vaccination. Documented time point: after dendritic cell vaccination, including at tumor progression/relapse. Sequencing used immunoSEQ multiplex PCR; TCRdb keeps in-frame clones, though not all of them. Among about 58,000 clones listed, about 83% were seen once. Sequencing used blood, obtained after dendritic cell vaccination. Receptor source: a human donor with glioblastoma.

The CDR3, as DNA: TGTGCCTGGAGCAAAACAGTATCAATCACTGAAGCTTTCTTT. This encodes CAWSKTVSITEAFF. The chain joins TRBV30 to TRBJ1-1; D is undetermined. There are 14 residues in the CDR3. Germline CDR1 is GTSNPN and CDR2 is SVGIG (reference sequence). Trimming shortened V by 3 bases and J by 4 bases, and 15 bases separated the two germline ends.

CDR3: CASSPDRGVYEQYF. The CDR3 coding sequence is TGTGCCAGCAGCCCGGACAGGGGCGTCTACGAGCAGTACTTC. The V gene is TRBV5-6, the J gene TRBJ2-7; 9 bases match TRBD1. The CDR3 is made up of 14 amino acids. CDR1 is SGHDT and CDR2 is YYEEEE in the germline V gene. With V trimmed by 4 bases and J by 3 bases, 5 bases remained unmatched. Full variable domain (rest looked up from reference TRBV5-6 and TRBJ2-7): DAGVTQSPTHLIKTRGQQVTLRCSPKSGHDTVSWYQQALGQGPQFIFQYYEEEERQRGNFPDRFSGHQFPNYSSELNVNALLLGDSALYLCASSPDRGVYEQYFGPGTRLTVT.

The V and J genes are TRBV6-5 and TRBJ2-3; 15 positions agree with TRBD2. V lost 4 bases and J lost 5; bases outside the gene matches: 4. CDR1 and CDR2 from the germline V gene are MNHEY and SVGAGI. This CDR3 has 16 residues. The DNA of the CDR3 is TGTGCCAGCAGTTGGACTAGCGGGGGGGCGGGAGATACGCAGTATTTT. Protein product: CASSWTSGGAGDTQYF.

The V and J genes are TRBV19 and TRBJ1-5, with D perhaps matching TRBD1 (5 bases). The CDR3 length is 17 residues. Trimming took 4 bases from V and 0 from J, leaving 16 bases between them. The germline gives CDR1 LNHDA, CDR2 SQIVND (reference sequence). This chain's CDR3 is CASSSVFGTNSNQPQHF. CDR3 nucleotides: TGTGCCAGTAGTAGCGTCTTCGGGACTAATAGCAATCAGCCCCAGCATTTT. The full variable domain, completed using reference TRBV19 and TRBJ1-5, is DGGITQSPKYLFRKEGQNVTLSCEQNLNHDAMYWYRQDPGQGLRLIYYSQIVNDFQKGDIAEGYSVSREKKESFPLTVTSAQKNPTAFYLCASSSVFGTNSNQPQHFGDGTRLSIL.

The rearrangement links TRBV19 to TRBJ1-4; 8 positions agree with TRBD1. The CDR3 is 15 amino acids. Per the germline V gene, CDR1 is LNHDA and CDR2 is SQIVND (reference sequence). V shed 7 bases and J 0 bases; nucleotides not matched to a gene: 4. CDR3: CASKDRASTNEKLFF. CDR3 nucleotides: TGTGCCAGTAAGGACAGGGCCTCAACTAATGAAAAACTGTTTTTT.

This sequence joins TRBV30 and TRBJ2-3, with D tentatively TRBD1 (8 bases). Germline V gives CDR1 GTSNPN, CDR2 SVGIG (reference sequence). The CDR3 spans 14 residues. Trimming shortened V by 5 bases and J by 4 bases, and 16 bases separated the two germline ends. This CDR3 reads CAWARTGRADTQYF. As DNA, the CDR3 is TGTGCCTGGGCTAGGACAGGGAGGGCAGATACGCAGTATTTT.

The chain's CDR3 is CASSSTGGRDYGYTF. The CDR3 bases are TGTGCCAGCAGCTCCACAGGGGGCAGGGACTATGGCTACACCTTC. The chain has TRBV4-2 and TRBJ1-2, with TRBD1 matching 9 bases. Germline CDR1 reads LGHNA; CDR2 reads YNFKEQ. Unmatched junction bases numbered 7, after V lost 5 bases and J lost 3 bases. The CDR3 has 15 residues.

The chain carries TRBV5-8 and TRBJ2-1; tentative D call: TRBD2 (5 bases). V was trimmed by 0 bases and J by 8 bases, leaving 12 bases between them. Per the germline V gene, CDR1 is SGHTS and CDR2 is YDEGEE. The CDR3 sequence is 14 residues long. The CDR3 is CASSLGLSVDEQFF. The DNA for the CDR3 is TGTGCCAGCAGCTTGGGACTATCTGTCGATGAGCAGTTCTTC.

This chain uses TRBV9 with TRBJ2-7; 7 positions match TRBD2. Trimming cost V 0 bases and J 5 bases; bases outside gene matches: 5. Germline V gene sequence: CDR1 SGDLS, CDR2 YYNGEE. The CDR3 covers 14 residues. In DNA form, the CDR3 reads TGTGCCAGCAGCGTAGCGGGGGGAGGGGACGAGCAGTACTTC. It translates to CASSVAGGGDEQYF.

V and J are TRBV6-5 and TRBJ2-3; a possible D gene is TRBD1 (5 bases). The CDR3 has 13 residues. V was clipped by 7 bases and J by 2 bases, with 10 bases between them. Per the germline V gene, CDR1 is MNHEY and CDR2 is SVGAGI. The DNA of the CDR3 is TGTGCCAGCACCGACAGACACACAGATACGCAGTATTTT. Protein sequence: CASTDRHTDTQYF.

A single count supports this clone. The rearrangement links TRBV5-4 to TRBJ2-7, with 11 bases aligning to TRBD2. There are 14 residues in the CDR3. After removal of 4 bases from V and 5 bases from J, the junction contained 5 bases not matched to a gene. The germline V gene encodes CDR1 SGHNT and CDR2 YYREEE (reference sequence). In DNA, the CDR3 is TGTGCCAGCAGCCGTAGCGGGGGGGACGACGAGCAGTACTTC. It translates to CASSRSGGDDEQYF.

This chain links TRBV7-2 with TRBJ2-7; D may be TRBD2 (5 bases). Germline CDR1 is SGHTA and CDR2 is FQGNSA. This CDR3 spans 14 amino acids. Between the trimmed V and J ends, which lost 5 bases and 1 base, there was a span of 12 bases. The CDR3 here is CASSISVGSYEQYF. The CDR3 region has the DNA TGTGCCAGCAGCATTAGCGTGGGGTCCTACGAGCAGTACTTC.

This chain uses TRBV7-9 with TRBJ2-7; D perhaps matches TRBD2 (6 bases). Germline V gives CDR1 SEHNR, CDR2 FQNEAQ (reference sequence). This CDR3 has 12 residues. V dropped 4 bases and J dropped 5 bases, with 9 bases sitting between them. The CDR3 DNA reads TGTGCCAGCAGCTGGTCGGGGGACGAGCAGTACTTC. This codes for CASSWSGDEQYF. Full variable domain (remainder filled in from reference TRBV7-9 and TRBJ2-7): DTGVSQNPRHKITKRGQNVTFRCDPISEHNRLYWYRQTLGQGPEFLTYFQNEAQLEKSRLLSDRFSAERPKGSFSTLEIQRTEQGDSAMYLCASSWSGDEQYFGPGTRLTVT.

This clone appeared once. The chain uses TRBV30 and TRBJ1-6, with D uncertain. This CDR3 region has 14 residues. The V gene's germline CDR1 is GTSNPN and CDR2 SVGIG (reference sequence). The V and J ends lost 2 bases and 7 bases respectively, with 12 bases between them. CDR3 in amino acids: CAWSRLLENSPLHF. The CDR3 nucleotides are TGTGCCTGGAGTAGACTGCTTGAGAATTCACCCCTCCACTTT.

The chain is built from TRBV10-2 and TRBJ1-2, with D maybe TRBD1 (6 bases). CDR3 size: 15 residues. Germline V lookup: CDR1 WSHSY, CDR2 SAAADI. V lost 0 bases to trimming and J lost 6 bases, with 14 bases between them. The DNA of the CDR3 is TGCGCCAGCAGTGAGTCGAGCGTGGCAGGGGATGGCTACACCTTC. Amino acids: CASSESSVAGDGYTF.

This clone was picked up one time. The rearrangement links TRBV5-1 to TRBJ2-2; 7 bases are shared with TRBD1. V lost 4 bases, J lost 7 bases, and 7 bases stayed unmatched. Germline V gives CDR1 SGHRS, CDR2 YFSETQ. The CDR3 totals 14 residues. The CDR3 loop reads CASSSRTGRGELFF. In DNA, the CDR3 is TGCGCCAGCAGCAGTAGGACAGGTCGCGGGGAGCTGTTTTTT. Full variable domain (missing parts from reference TRBV5-1 and TRBJ2-2): KAGVTQTPRYLIKTRGQQVTLSCSPISGHRSVSWYQQTPGQGLQFLFEYFSETQRNKGNFPGRFSGRQFSNSRSEMNVSTLELGDSALYLCASSSRTGRGELFFGEGSRLTVL.

This clone was counted only a few times. The J gene is TRBJ1-3, the V gene TRBV19, with 7 bases matching TRBD1. The length of the CDR3 is 16 residues. V gave up 3 bases and J gave up 2 bases; unmatched junction bases: 7. Germline loops: CDR1 LNHDA, CDR2 SQIVND (reference sequence). As DNA, the CDR3 is TGTGCCAGTAGTATTTCAGGAGGGACAGCTGGAAACACCATATATTTT. Translation: CASSISGGTAGNTIYF.

The V gene is TRBV19, the J gene TRBJ2-5; TRBD2 matches at 7 bases. Trimming removed 3 bases from V and 2 bases from J; junction bases left unmatched: 6. Per the germline V gene, CDR1 is LNHDA and CDR2 is SQIVND (reference sequence). The CDR3 spans 15 residues. CDR3 residues: CASSILAGVQETQYF. The CDR3 coding sequence is TGTGCCAGTAGTATTCTGGCGGGGGTTCAAGAGACCCAGTACTTC.

CDR3 nucleotides: TGTGCCAGCAGTGCGCCGCGGCACTCCTACAATGAGCAGTTCTTC. Residues: CASSAPRHSYNEQFF. The chain joins TRBV6-6 to TRBJ2-1; unclear D gene. Germline V gene data show CDR1 as MNHNY and CDR2 as SVGAGI (reference sequence). The CDR3 has 15 residues. Trimming took 5 bases from V and 0 from J, leaving 11 bases between them.

This clone was counted a single time. At one boundary the junction diverges from the germline segment, which might be a read error. This chain connects TRBV4-2 to TRBJ2-7, with 9 bases that match TRBD1. CDR1 and CDR2 (germline): LGHNA, YNFKEQ. The CDR3 has 12 amino acids. CDR3 region: CASSQNRDRAHF. The DNA of the CDR3 is TGTGCCAGCAGCCAAAACCGGGACAGGGCCCACTTC.

The rearrangement uses TRBV15 and TRBJ1-5; 10 positions agree with TRBD1. Per germline, CDR1 LNHNV and CDR2 YYDKDF (reference sequence). This CDR3 contains 18 residues. V gave up 0 bases and J gave up 2 bases; unmatched junction bases: 7. In DNA, the CDR3 is TGTGCCACCAGCAGAGATTCAGGGACAGGGGTTGGCAATCAGCCCCAGCATTTT. It yields the protein CATSRDSGTGVGNQPQHF.

In its sample, this clone was seen a few times. This chain joins TRBV2 and TRBJ2-2; 9 nucleotides line up with TRBD1. The CDR3 runs to 14 residues. The junction had 6 bases not matched to a gene; V was cut back by 7 bases and J by 6 bases. Germline V CDR1 and CDR2: SNHLY, FYNNEI. The CDR3 sequence is CASTGTGYSGELFF. The CDR3 nucleotides read TGTGCCAGCACTGGGACAGGGTATTCCGGGGAGCTGTTTTTT.